Below, one T cell receptor (beta chain) is given with its context. This specimen belongs to a study of T cell responses to AZD1222 COVID-19 vaccine. Looked up from germline, CDR1 is SGHRS and CDR2 is YFSETQ. The CDR3 is made up of 19 amino acids. V was shortened by 4 bases and J by 2 bases, with 26 bases between the two germline ends. Sequenced by immunoSEQ multiplex PCR; TCRdb stores in-frame clones only, minus some. Of tens of thousands of clones listed, around 89% are singletons. The TCR was taken from an adult who received the AZD1222 COVID-19 vaccine. The sequences come from peripheral blood, collected 28 days after the second AZD1222 dose. V and J are TRBV5-1 and TRBJ2-3; perhaps TRBD2 as D (7 bases). The CDR3 DNA reads as TGCGCCAGCAGCGCCCGGACGGACCCCGCGGGGGCTATCACAGATACGCAGTATTTT. Protein sequence: CASSARTDPAGAITDTQYF.